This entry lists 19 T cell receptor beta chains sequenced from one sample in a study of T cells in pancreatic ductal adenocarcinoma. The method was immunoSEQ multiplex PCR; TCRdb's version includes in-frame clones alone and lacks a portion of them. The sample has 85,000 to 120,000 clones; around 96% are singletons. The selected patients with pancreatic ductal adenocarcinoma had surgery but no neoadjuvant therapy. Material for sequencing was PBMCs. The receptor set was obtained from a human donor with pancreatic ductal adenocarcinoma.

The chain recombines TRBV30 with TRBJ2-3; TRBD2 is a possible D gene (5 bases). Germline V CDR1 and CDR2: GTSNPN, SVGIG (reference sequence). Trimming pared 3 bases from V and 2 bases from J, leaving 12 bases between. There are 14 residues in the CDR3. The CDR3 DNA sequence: TGTGCCTGGAGAAGGACGGGATACACAGATACGCAGTATTTT. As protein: CAWRRTGYTDTQYF.

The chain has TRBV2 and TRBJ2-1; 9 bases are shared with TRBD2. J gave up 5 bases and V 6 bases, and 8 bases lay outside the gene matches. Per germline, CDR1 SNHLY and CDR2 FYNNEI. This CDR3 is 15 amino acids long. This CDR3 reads CASSSTAGGNNEQFF. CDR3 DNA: TGTGCCAGCAGCTCTACAGCGGGAGGTAACAATGAGCAGTTCTTC.

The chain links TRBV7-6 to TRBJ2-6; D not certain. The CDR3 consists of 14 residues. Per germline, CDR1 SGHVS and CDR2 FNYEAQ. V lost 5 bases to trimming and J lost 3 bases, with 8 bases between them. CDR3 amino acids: CASSPTGGANVLTF. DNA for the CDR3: TGTGCCAGCAGCCCCACGGGTGGGGCCAACGTCCTGACTTTC.

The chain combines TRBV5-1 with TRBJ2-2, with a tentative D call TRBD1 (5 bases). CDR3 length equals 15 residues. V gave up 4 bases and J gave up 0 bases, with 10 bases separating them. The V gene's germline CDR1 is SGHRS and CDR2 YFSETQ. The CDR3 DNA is TGCGCCAGCAGCAATGGGGCCTCGAACACCGGGGAGCTGTTTTTT. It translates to CASSNGASNTGELFF. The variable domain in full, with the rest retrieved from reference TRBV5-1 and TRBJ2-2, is KAGVTQTPRYLIKTRGQQVTLSCSPISGHRSVSWYQQTPGQGLQFLFEYFSETQRNKGNFPGRFSGRQFSNSRSEMNVSTLELGDSALYLCASSNGASNTGELFFGEGSRLTVL.

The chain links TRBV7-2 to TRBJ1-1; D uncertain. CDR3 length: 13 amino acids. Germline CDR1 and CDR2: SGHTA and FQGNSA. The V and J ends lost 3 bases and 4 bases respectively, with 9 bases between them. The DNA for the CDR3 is TGTGCCAGCAGCTTGGGGAGCCCCACTGAAGCTTTCTTT. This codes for CASSLGSPTEAFF.

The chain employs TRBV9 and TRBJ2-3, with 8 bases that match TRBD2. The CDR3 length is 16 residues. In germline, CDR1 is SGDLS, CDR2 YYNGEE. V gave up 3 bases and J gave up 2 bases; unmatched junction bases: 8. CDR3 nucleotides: TGTGCCAGCAGCGCAATCGGGGGGGCGAACACAGATACGCAGTATTTT. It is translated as CASSAIGGANTDTQYF.

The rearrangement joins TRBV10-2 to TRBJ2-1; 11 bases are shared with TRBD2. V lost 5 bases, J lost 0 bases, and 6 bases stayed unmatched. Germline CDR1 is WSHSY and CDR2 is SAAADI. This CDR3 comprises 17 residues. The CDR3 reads CASSPGTSGISYNEQFF. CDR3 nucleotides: TGCGCCAGCAGTCCCGGGACTAGCGGAATCTCCTACAATGAGCAGTTCTTC.

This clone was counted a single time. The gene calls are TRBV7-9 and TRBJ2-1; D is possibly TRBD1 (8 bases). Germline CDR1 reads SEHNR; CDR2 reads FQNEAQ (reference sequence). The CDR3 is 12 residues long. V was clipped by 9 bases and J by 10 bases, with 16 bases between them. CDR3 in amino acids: CARDGQGGEQFF. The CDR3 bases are TGTGCCAGGGATGGACAGGGAGGGGAGCAGTTCTTC.

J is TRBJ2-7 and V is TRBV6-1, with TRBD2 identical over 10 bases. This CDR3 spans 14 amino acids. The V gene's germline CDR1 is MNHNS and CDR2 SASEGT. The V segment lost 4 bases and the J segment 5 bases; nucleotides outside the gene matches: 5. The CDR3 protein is CASSVSGRANEQYF. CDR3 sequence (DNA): TGTGCCAGCAGTGTAAGCGGGAGGGCTAACGAGCAGTACTTC.

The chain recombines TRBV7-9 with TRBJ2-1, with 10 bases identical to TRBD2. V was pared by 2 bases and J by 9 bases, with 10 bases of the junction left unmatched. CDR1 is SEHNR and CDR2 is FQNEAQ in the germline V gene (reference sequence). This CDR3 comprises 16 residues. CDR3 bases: TGTGCCAGCAGCTTAATACTAGCGGGACCCCTCCGTGAGCAGTTCTTC. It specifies CASSLILAGPLREQFF.

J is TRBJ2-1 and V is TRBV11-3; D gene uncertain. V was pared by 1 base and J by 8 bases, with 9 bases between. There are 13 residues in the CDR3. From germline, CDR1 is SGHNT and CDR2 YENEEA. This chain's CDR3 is CASSLVPGDEQFF. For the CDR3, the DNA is TGTGCCAGCAGCTTAGTCCCCGGAGATGAGCAGTTCTTC.

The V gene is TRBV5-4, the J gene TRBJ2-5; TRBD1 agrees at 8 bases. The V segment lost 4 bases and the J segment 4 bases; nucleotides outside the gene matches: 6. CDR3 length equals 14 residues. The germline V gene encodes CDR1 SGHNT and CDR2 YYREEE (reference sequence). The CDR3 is CASSRTGSRETQYF. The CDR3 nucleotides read TGTGCCAGCAGCCGGACAGGGTCGCGAGAGACCCAGTACTTC. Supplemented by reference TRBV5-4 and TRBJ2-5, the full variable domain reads ETGVTQSPTHLIKTRGQQVTLRCSSQSGHNTVSWYQQALGQGPQFIFQYYREEENGRGNFPPRFSGLQFPNYSSELNVNALELDDSALYLCASSRTGSRETQYFGPGTRLLVL.

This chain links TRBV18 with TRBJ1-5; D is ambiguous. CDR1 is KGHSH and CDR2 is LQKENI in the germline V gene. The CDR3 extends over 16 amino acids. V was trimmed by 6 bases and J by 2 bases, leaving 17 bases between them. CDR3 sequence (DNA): TGTGCCAGCTCGCCTAATCCTCCGGGAGGCAATCAGCCCCAGCATTTT. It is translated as CASSPNPPGGNQPQHF.

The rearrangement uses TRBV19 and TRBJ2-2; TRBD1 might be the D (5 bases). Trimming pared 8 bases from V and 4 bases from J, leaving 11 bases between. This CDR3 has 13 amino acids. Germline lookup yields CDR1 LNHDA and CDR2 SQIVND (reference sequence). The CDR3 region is CASRRRATGELFF. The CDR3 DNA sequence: TGTGCCAGTCGCCGCAGGGCCACCGGGGAGCTGTTTTTT.

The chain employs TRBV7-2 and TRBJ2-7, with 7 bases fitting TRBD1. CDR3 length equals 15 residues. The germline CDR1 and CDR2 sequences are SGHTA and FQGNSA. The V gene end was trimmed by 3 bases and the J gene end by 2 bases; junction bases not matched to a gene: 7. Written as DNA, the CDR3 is TGTGCCAGCAGCTTCCGGTGGCAGGGGGCCTACGAGCAGTACTTC. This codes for CASSFRWQGAYEQYF.

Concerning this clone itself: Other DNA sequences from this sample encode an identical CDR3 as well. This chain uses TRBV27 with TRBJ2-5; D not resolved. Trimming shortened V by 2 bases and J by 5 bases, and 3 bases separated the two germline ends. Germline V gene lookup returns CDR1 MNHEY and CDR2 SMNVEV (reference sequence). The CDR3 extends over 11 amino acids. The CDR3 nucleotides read TGTGCCAGCAGTTTAGAGGAGACCCAGTACTTC. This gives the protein CASSLEETQYF.

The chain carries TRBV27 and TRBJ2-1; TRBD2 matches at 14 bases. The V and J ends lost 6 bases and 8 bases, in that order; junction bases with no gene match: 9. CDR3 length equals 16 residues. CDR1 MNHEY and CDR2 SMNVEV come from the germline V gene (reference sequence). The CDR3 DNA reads TGTGCCAGCAGGCTCGGGACTAGCGGGAGTTGGGATGAGCAGTTCTTC. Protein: CASRLGTSGSWDEQFF.

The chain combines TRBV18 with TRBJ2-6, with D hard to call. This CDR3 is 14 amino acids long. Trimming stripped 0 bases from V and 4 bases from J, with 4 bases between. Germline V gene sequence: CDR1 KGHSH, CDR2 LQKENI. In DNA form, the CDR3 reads TGTGCCAGCTCACCACCATCAGGGGCCAACGTCCTGACTTTC. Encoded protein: CASSPPSGANVLTF.

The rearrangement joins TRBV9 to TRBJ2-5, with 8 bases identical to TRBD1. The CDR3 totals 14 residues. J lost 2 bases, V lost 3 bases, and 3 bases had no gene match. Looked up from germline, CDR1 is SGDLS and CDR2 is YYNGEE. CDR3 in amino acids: CASSEGQGQETQYF. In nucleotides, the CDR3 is TGTGCCAGCAGCGAAGGACAGGGACAAGAGACCCAGTACTTC.